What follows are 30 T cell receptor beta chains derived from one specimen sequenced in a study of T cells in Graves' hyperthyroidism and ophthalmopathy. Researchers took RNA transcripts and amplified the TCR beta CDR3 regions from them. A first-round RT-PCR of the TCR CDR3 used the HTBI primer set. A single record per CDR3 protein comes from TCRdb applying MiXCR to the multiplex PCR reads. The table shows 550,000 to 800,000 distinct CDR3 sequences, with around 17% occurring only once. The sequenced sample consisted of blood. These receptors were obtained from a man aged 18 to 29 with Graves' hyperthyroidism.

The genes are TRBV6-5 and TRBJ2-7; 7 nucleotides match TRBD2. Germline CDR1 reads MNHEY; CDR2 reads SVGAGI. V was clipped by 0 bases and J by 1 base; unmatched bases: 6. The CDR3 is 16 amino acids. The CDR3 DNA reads TGTGCCAGCAGTTACTCGAGCCTAGCGGCGTCCTACGAGCAGTACTTC. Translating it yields CASSYSSLAASYEQYF.

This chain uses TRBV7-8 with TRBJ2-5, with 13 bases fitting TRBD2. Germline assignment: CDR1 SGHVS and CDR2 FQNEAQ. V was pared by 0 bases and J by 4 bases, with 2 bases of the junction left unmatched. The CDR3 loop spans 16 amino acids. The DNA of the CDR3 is TGTGCCAGCAGCTTAGCGACTAGCGGGAGGTCAGAGACCCAGTACTTC. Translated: CASSLATSGRSETQYF.

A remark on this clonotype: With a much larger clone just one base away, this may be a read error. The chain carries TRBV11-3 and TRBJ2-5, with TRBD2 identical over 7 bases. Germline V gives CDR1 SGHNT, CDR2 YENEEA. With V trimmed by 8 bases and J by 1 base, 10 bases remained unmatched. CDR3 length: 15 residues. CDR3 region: CASGWGLSSQETQYF. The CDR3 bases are TGTGCCAGCGGCTGGGGACTATCTAGCCAAGAGACCCAGTACTTC.

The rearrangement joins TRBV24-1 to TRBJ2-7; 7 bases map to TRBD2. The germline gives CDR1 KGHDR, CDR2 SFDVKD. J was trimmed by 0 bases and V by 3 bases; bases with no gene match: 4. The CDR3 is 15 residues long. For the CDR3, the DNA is TGTGCCACCAGTGATCCGAGCGGGGACTCCTACGAGCAGTACTTC. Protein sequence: CATSDPSGDSYEQYF.

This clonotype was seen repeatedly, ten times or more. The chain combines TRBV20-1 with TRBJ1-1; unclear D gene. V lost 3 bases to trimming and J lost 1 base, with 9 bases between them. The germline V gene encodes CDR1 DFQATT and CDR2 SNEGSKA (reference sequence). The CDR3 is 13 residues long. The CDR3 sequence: CSASDGGNTEAFF. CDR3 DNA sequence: TGCAGTGCTAGCGACGGAGGGAACACTGAAGCTTTCTTT.

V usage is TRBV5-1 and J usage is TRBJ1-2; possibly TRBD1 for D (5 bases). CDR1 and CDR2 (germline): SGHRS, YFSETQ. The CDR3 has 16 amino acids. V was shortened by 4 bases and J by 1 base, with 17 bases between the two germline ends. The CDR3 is CASSESPGRINYGYTF. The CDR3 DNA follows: TGCGCCAGCAGCGAAAGCCCAGGGAGGATTAACTATGGCTACACCTTC.

In DNA form, the CDR3 reads TGTGCCAGCAGTCCGGGACTCCACTCCTACGAGCAGTACTTC. Translated: CASSPGLHSYEQYF. The chain has TRBV6-1 and TRBJ2-7; tentative D call: TRBD2 (6 bases). CDR3 length: 14 amino acids. Germline loops: CDR1 MNHNS, CDR2 SASEGT. V lost 5 bases and J 0 bases, leaving 11 bases between the germline ends.

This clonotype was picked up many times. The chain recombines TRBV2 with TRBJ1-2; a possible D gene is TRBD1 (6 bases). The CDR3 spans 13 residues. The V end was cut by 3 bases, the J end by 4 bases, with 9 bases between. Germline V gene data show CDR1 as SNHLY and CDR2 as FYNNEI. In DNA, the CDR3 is TGTGCCAGCAGTGACCGACAGGTCTATGGCTACACCTTC. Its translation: CASSDRQVYGYTF.

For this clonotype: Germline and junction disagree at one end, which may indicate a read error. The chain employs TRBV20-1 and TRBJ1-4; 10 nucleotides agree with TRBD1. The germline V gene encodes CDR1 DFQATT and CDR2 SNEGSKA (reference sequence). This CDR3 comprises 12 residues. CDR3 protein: CSAIGQGEKLSF. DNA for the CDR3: TGCAGTGCCATTGGACAGGGGGAAAAACTGTCTTTT.

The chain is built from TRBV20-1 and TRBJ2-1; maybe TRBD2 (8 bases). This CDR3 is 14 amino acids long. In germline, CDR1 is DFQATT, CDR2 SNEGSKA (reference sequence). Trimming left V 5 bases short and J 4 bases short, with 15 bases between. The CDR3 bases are TGCAGTGCTGGGGACAGCGGGGGTTACAATGAGCAGTTCTTC. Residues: CSAGDSGGYNEQFF.

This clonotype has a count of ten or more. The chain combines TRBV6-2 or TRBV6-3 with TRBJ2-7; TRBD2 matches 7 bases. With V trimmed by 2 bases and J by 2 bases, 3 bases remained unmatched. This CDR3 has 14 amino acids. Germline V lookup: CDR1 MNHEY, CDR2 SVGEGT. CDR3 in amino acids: CASSYDGGTYEQYF. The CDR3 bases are TGTGCCAGCAGTTACGACGGGGGGACCTACGAGCAGTACTTC.

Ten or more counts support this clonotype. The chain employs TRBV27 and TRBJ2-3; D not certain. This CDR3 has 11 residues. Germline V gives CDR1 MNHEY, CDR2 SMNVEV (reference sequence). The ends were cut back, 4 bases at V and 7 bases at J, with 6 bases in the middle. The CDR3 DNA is TGTGCCAGCAGTTCTCGATATACGCAGTATTTT. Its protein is CASSSRYTQYF.

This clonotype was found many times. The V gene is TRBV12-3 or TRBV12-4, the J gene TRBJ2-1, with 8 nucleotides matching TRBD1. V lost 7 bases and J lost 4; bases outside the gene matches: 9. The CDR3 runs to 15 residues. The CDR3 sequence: CASTDRGLDYNEQFF. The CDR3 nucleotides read TGTGCCAGCACCGACAGGGGATTGGATTACAATGAGCAGTTCTTC.

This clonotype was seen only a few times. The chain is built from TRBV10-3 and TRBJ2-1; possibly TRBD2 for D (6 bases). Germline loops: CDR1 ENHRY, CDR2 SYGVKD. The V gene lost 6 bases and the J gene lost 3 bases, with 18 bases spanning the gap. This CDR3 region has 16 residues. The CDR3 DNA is TGTGCCATCAGGCCAGTCCCCGCGGGAAACTACAATGAGCAGTTCTTC. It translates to CAIRPVPAGNYNEQFF.

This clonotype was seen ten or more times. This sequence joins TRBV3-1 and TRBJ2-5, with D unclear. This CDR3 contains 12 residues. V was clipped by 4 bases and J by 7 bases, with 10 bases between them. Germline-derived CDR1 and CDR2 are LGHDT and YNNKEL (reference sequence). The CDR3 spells CASSPSTGTQYF. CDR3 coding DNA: TGTGCCAGCAGCCCGTCTACTGGGACCCAGTACTTC.

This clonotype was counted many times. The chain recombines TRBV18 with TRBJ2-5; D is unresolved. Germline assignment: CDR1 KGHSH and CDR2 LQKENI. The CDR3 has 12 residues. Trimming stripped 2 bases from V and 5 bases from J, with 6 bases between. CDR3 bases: TGTGCCAGCTCACCAGTCAGCGAGACCCAGTACTTC. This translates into CASSPVSETQYF.

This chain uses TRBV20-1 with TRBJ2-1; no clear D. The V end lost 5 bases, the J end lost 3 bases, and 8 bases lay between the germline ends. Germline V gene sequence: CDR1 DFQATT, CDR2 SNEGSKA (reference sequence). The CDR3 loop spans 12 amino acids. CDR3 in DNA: TGCAGTGCTGTGGGCGTCTACAATGAGCAGTTCTTC. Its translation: CSAVGVYNEQFF.

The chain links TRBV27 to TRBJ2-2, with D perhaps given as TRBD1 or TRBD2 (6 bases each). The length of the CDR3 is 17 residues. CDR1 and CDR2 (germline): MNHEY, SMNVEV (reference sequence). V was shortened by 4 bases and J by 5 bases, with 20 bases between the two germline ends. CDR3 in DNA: TGTGCCAGCAGTTCCAGGGGACAAGGAAGCGGGACCGGGGAGCTGTTTTTT. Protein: CASSSRGQGSGTGELFF.

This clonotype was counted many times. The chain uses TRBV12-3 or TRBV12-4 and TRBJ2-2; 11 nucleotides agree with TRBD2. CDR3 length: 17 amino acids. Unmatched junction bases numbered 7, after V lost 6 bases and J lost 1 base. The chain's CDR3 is CASREAGTSGNTGELFF. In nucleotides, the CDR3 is TGTGCCAGCAGGGAAGCCGGGACTAGCGGGAACACCGGGGAGCTGTTTTTT.

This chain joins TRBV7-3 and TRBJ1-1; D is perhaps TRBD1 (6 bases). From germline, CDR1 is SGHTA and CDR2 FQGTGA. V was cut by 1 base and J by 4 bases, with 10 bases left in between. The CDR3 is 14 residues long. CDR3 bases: TGTGCCAGCAGCTTAATAGGGGGGGTCACTGAAGCTTTCTTT. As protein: CASSLIGGVTEAFF.

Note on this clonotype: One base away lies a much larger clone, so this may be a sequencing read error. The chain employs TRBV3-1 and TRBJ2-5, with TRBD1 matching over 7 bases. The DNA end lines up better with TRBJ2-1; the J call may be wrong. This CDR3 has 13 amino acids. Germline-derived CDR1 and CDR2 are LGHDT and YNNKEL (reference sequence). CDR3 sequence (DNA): TGTGCCAGCAGCCCTCGGACAGGCGCGGCCCAGTTCTTC. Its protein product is CASSPRTGAAQFF.

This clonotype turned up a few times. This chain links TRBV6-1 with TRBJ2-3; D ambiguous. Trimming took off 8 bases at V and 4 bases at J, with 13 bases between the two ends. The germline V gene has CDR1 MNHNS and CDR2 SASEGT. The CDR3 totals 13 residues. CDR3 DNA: TGTGCCAGCGCTACCACGGGTGCAGATACGCAGTATTTT. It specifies CASATTGADTQYF.

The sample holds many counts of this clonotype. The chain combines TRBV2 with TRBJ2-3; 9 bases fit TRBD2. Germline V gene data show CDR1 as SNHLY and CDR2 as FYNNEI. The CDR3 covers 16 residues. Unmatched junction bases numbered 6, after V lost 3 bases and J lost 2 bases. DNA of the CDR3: TGTGCCAGCAGTGAGAGGGCTAGCGGGACCACAGATACGCAGTATTTT. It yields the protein CASSERASGTTDTQYF.

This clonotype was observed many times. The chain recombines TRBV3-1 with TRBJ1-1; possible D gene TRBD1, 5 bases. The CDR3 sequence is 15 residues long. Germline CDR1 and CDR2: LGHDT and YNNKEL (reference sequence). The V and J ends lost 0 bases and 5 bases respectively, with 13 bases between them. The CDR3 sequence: CASSQEGQGWTEAFF. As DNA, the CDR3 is TGTGCCAGCAGCCAAGAGGGGCAGGGCTGGACTGAAGCTTTCTTT.

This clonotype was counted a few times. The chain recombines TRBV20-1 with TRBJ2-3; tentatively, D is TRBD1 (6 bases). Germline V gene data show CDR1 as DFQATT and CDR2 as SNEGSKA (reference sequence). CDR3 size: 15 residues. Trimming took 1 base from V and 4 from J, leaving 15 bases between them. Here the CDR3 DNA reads TGCAGTGCTAGAGTGGGACAACAGTGGGCAGATACGCAGTATTTT. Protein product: CSARVGQQWADTQYF.

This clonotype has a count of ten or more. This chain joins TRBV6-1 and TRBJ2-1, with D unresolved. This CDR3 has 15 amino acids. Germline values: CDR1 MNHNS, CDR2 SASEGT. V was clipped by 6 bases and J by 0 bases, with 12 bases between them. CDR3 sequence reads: CASSPNPISYNEQFF. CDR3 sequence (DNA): TGTGCCAGCAGCCCGAACCCGATCTCCTACAATGAGCAGTTCTTC.

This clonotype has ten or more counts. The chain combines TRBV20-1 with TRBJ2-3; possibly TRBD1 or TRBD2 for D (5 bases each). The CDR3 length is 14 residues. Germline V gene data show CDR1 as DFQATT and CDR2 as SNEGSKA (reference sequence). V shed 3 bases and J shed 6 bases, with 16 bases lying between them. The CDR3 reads CSASRDPVGDTQYF. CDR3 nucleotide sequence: TGCAGTGCTAGCCGGGACCCGGTCGGGGATACGCAGTATTTT.

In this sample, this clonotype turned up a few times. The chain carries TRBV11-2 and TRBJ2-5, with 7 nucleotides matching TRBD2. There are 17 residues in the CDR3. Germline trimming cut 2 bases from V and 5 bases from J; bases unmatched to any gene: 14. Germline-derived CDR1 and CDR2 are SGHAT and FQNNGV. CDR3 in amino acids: CASSLNSRVGRSETQYF. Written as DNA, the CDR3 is TGTGCCAGCAGCTTAAATTCTCGGGTCGGGAGGTCGGAGACCCAGTACTTC.

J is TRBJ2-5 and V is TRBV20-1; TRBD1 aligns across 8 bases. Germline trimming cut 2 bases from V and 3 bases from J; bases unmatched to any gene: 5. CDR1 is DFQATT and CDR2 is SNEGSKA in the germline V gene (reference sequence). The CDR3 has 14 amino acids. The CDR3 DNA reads TGCAGTGCTAGATACAACAGGGGGAAAGAGACCCAGTACTTC. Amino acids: CSARYNRGKETQYF.

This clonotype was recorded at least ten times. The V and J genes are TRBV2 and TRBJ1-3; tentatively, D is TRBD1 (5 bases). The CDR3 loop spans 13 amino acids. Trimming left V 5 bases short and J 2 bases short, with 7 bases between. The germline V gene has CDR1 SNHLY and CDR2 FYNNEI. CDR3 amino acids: CASSQGPGNTIYF. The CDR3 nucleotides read TGTGCCAGCAGTCAGGGACCTGGAAACACCATATATTTT.